This T cell receptor beta chain was identified in a study of Tregs in tolerant kidney transplant recipients. Overall study results and limits: Activated donor B cell expansion appeared to reveal the most relevant donor-specific TCRbeta repertoire. Few patients were studied, so findings need validation in larger groups.

The CDR3 totals 16 residues. In germline, CDR1 is SGHRS, CDR2 YFSETQ. Between the trimmed V and J ends, which lost 3 bases and 0 bases, there was a span of 15 bases. Sequencing was performed with immunoSEQ multiplex PCR; in TCRdb, only in-frame clones are kept and a portion is missing. The data hold tens of thousands of clones, with around 84% observed a single time. About this clone: The antigen remains undetermined.

Unstimulated regulatory T cells (CD4+CD25+CD127-), CD4+CD25- non-regulatory cells, CD4 and CD8 cells were FACS-sorted from thawed PBMCs. The sequence came from a human donor in good health. The sequencing input was CD4+ T cells from blood. The rearrangement joins TRBV5-1 to TRBJ1-2; weak D call: TRBD1 (6 bases). CDR3 nucleotide sequence: TGCGCCAGCAGCTGGGGACTCAGGGGCTCTAACTATGGCTACACCTTC. It is translated as CASSWGLRGSNYGYTF.